This T cell receptor beta chain was recovered during a study of blood T cell repertoires in COVID-19. Study-level information: The United States, Italy and Spain provided the acute and convalescent COVID-19 samples. Sources were T cells, B-cell-depleted T cells, or PBMCs; the material itself was cDNA or gDNA.

As originally analysed: Amplifying reference gene primers gave estimates of nucleated cell counts. Using immunoSEQ multiplex PCR, the repertoire was profiled, and TCRdb retains in-frame clones only, with some absent. V and J calls plus clone size are reproduced from that table; the DNA served to infer D and trimming. The sample includes about 250,000 clones, about 85% of them seen just once. This CDR3 has 11 residues. Trimming stripped 3 bases from V and 11 bases from J, with 13 bases between. The germline V gene has CDR1 GTSNPN and CDR2 SVGIG (reference sequence). Patients at the Seattle site were enrolled during active infection and followed longitudinally. The count of this clone is one.

The clonotype originates from a human donor with COVID-19, enrolled during active disease. The donor label of this sample is uncertain. The rearrangement links TRBV30 to TRBJ1-1; perhaps TRBD1 as D (6 bases). The source material was peripheral blood. CDR3 nucleotide sequence: TGTGCCTGGAGCATCGGACAGTTCGCTTTCTTT. Amino acids: CAWSIGQFAFF.